The T cell receptor (beta chain) under discussion was sequenced for a study of cytomegalovirus exposure and HLA in healthy donors. Study-wide background: In an early release, HLA-typed donors contributed about 80 million unique TCR sequences.

This CDR3 has 13 amino acids. Germline assignment: CDR1 MNHNS and CDR2 SASEGT. Trimming shortened V by 1 base and J by 4 bases, and 7 bases separated the two germline ends. The PCR ran on 60 Vbeta and 13 Jbeta primers. Profiled with immunoSEQ multiplex PCR; TCRdb holds only in-frame clones, not every one. The data contain roughly 290,000 clones, 85% to 90% of them singletons. The TCR sequence derives from a woman under 30 in good health and CMV-seronegative. The chain has TRBV6-1 and TRBJ1-2; possible D gene TRBD1, 6 bases. The source material was PBMCs. This chain's CDR3 is CASSEVQGYGYTF. The CDR3, as DNA: TGTGCCAGCAGTGAAGTACAGGGCTATGGCTACACCTTC.